This T cell receptor (beta chain) was recovered during a study of human T cells and chemical hapten exposure. Study in general: Yields of TCR per sample differed, chiefly owing to small differences in pooled library volume.

The CDR3 loop spans 14 amino acids. Trimming removed 3 bases at V and 0 bases at J, with 9 bases between. This sample's time point: patch test 1, 2 weeks after DPC sensitization. Noted treatment: therapeutic diphenylcyclopropenone sensitization with weekly scalp DPC. TCRdb re-analysed the RACE reads in MiXCR, keeping a single row per CDR3 protein. The repertoire holds 90,000 to 120,000 distinct CDR3 sequences, more than 9.5% seen once, with under 4.5% in the top ten. This sample comprised whole blood, obtained in connection with sensitization to the hapten diphenylcyclopropenone (DPC). This receptor was obtained from a woman between 40 and 50 years old with alopecia areata. Some clones in this sample may be carry-over from other donors' samples. J is TRBJ2-7 and V is TRBV12-3 or TRBV12-4, with a weak D call TRBD1 (6 bases). In DNA, the CDR3 is TGTGCCAGCAGTTTTCGACAGGCCTCCTACGAGCAGTACTTC. Its protein product is CASSFRQASYEQYF.